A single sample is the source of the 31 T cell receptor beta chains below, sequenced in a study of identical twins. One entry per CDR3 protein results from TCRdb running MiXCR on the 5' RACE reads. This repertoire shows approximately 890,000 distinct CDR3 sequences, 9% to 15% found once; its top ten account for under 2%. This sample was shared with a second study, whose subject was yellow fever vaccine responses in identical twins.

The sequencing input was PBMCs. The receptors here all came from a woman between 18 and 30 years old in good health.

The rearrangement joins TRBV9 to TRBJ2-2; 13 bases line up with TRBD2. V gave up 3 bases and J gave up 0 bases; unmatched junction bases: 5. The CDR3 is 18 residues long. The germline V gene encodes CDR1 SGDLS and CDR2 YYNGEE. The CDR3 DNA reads TGTGCCAGCAGCGAAGGACTAGCGGGGGCTCCGAACACCGGGGAGCTGTTTTTT. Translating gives CASSEGLAGAPNTGELFF.

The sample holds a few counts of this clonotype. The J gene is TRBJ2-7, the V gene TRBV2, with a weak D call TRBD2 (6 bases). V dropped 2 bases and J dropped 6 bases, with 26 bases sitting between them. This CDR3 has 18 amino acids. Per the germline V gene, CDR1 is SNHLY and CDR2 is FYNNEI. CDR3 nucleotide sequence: TGTGCCAGCAGTGAACCATCGGAGATAGCGGACGACCTTGGCGAGCAGTACTTC. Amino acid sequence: CASSEPSEIADDLGEQYF.

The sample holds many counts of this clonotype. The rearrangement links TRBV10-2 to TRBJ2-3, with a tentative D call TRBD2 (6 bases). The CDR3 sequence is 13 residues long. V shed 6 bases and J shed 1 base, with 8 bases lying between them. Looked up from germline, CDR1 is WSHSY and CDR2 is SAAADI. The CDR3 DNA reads TGCGCCAGCAGACCTAGCGGCACAGATACGCAGTATTTT. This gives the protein CASRPSGTDTQYF.

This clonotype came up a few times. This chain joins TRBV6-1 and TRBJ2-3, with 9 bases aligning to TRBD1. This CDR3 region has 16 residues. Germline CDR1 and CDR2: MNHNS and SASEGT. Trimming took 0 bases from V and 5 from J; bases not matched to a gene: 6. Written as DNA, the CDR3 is TGTGCCAGCAGTGAAGCTGGGTACAGGGGGCGAGATACGCAGTATTTT. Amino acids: CASSEAGYRGRDTQYF.

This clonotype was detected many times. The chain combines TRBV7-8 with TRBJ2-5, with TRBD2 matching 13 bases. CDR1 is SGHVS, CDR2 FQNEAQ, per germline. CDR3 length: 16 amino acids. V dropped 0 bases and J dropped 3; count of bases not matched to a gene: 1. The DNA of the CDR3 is TGTGCCAGCAGCTTAGCGGGACTAGCGGGAAAAGAGACCCAGTACTTC. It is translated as CASSLAGLAGKETQYF. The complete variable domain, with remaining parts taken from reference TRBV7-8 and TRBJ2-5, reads GAGVSQSPRYKVAKRGQDVALRCDPISGHVSLFWYQQALGQGPEFLTYFQNEAQLDKSGLPSDRFFAERPEGSVSTLKIQRTQQEDSAVYLCASSLAGLAGKETQYFGPGTRLLVL.

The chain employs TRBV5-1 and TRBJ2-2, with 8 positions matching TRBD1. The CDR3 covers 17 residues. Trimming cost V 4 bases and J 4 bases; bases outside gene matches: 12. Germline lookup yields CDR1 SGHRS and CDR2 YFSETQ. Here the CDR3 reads CASSLSRQGSGTGELFF. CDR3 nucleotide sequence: TGCGCCAGCAGCCTGTCAAGACAGGGGTCGGGCACCGGGGAGCTGTTTTTT. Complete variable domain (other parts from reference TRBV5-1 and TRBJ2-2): KAGVTQTPRYLIKTRGQQVTLSCSPISGHRSVSWYQQTPGQGLQFLFEYFSETQRNKGNFPGRFSGRQFSNSRSEMNVSTLELGDSALYLCASSLSRQGSGTGELFFGEGSRLTVL.

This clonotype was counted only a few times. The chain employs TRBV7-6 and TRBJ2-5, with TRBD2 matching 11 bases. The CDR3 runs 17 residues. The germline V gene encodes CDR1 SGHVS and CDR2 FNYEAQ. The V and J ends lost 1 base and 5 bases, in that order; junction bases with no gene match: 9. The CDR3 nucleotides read TGTGCCAGCAGCTTAGGAGTACTAGCGGGAGTCGGGGAGACCCAGTACTTC. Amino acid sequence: CASSLGVLAGVGETQYF.

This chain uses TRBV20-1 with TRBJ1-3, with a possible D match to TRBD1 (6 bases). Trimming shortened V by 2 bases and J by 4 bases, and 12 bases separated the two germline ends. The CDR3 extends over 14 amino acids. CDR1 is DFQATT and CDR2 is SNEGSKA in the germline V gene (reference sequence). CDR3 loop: CSARRAGEGNTIYF. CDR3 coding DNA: TGCAGTGCTAGAAGGGCAGGGGAGGGAAACACCATATATTTT.

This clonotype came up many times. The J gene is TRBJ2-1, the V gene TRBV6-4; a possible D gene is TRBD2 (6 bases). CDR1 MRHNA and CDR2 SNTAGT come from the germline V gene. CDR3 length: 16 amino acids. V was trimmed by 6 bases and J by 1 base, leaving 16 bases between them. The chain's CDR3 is CASRETGSGSYNEQFF. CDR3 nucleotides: TGTGCCAGCAGAGAAACCGGGAGTGGTTCCTACAATGAGCAGTTCTTC.

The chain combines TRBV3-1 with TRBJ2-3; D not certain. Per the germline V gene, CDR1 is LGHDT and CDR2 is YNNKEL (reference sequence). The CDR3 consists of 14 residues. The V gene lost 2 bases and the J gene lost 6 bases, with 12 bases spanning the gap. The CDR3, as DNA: TGTGCCAGCAGCCAAAGGGCGGCTGCGGATACGCAGTATTTT. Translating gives CASSQRAAADTQYF.

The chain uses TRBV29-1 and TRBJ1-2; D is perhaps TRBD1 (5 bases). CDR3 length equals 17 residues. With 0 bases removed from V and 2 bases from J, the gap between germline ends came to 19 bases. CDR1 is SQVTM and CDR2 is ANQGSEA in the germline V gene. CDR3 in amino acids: CSVEDLYGGRPNYGYTF. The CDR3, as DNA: TGCAGCGTTGAAGATCTTTATGGGGGTCGACCCAACTATGGCTACACCTTC.

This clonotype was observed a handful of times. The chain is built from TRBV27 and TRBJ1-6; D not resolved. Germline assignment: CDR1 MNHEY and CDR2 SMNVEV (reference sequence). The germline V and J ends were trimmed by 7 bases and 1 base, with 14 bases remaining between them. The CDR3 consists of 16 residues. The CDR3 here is CASTAAHLSYNSPLHF. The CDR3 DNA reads TGTGCCAGCACGGCGGCGCATCTATCCTATAATTCACCCCTCCACTTT.

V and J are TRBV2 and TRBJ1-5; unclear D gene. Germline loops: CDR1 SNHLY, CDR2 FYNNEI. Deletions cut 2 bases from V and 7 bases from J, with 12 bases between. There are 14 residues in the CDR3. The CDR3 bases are TGTGCCAGCAGTGAACAGAGGGAAAGCCAGCCCCAGCATTTT. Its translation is CASSEQRESQPQHF.

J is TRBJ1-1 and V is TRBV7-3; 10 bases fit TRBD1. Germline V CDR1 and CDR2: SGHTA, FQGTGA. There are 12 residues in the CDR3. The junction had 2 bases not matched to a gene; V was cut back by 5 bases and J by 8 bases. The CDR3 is CASSRGQGEAFF. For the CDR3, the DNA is TGTGCCAGCAGCCGGGGACAGGGGGAAGCTTTCTTT.

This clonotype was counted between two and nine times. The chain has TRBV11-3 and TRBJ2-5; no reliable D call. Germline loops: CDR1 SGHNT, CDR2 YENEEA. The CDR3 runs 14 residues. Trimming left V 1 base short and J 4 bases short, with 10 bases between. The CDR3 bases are TGTGCCAGCAGCTTAGGAACCTGGGGAGAGACCCAGTACTTC. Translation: CASSLGTWGETQYF.

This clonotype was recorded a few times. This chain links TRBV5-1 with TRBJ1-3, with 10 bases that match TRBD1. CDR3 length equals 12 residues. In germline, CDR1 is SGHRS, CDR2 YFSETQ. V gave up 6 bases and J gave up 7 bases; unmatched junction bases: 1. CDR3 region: CASMGQGNTIYF. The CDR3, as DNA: TGCGCCAGCATGGGACAGGGGAACACCATATATTTT.

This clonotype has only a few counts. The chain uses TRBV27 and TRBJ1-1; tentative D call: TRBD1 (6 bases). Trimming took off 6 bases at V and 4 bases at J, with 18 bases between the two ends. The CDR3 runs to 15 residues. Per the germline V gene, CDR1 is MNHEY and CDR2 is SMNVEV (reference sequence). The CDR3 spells CASSFTVTGTTEAFF. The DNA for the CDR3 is TGTGCCAGCAGCTTCACCGTAACAGGGACCACTGAAGCTTTCTTT.

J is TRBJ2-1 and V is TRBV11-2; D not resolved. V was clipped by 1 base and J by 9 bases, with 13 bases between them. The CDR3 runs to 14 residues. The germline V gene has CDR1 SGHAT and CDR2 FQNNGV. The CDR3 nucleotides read TGTGCCAGCAGCTTAGGCAGCGACTTCGGTGAGCAGTTCTTC. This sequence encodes CASSLGSDFGEQFF.

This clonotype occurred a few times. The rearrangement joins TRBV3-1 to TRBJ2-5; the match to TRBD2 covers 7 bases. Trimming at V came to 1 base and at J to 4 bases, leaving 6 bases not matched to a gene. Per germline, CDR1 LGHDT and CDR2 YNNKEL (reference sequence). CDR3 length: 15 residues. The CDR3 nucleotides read TGTGCCAGCAGCCAAGGAGGAGGGAGGGCAGAGACCCAGTACTTC. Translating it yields CASSQGGGRAETQYF.

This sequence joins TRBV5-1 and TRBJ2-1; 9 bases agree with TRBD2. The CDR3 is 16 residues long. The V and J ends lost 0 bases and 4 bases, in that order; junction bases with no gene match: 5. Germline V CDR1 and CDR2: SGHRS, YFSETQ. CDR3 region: CASSLALAGTYNEQFF. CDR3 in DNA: TGCGCCAGCAGCTTGGCTCTAGCGGGGACTTACAATGAGCAGTTCTTC. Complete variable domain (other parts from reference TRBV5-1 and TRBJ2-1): KAGVTQTPRYLIKTRGQQVTLSCSPISGHRSVSWYQQTPGQGLQFLFEYFSETQRNKGNFPGRFSGRQFSNSRSEMNVSTLELGDSALYLCASSLALAGTYNEQFFGPGTRLTVL.

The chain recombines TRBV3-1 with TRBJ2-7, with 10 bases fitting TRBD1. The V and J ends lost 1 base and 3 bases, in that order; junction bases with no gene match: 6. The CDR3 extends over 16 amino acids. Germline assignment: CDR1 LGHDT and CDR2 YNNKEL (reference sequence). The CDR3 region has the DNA TGTGCCAGCAGCCAAGGCGTGGGACAGGGGAGCTACGAGCAGTACGTC. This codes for CASSQGVGQGSYEQYV.

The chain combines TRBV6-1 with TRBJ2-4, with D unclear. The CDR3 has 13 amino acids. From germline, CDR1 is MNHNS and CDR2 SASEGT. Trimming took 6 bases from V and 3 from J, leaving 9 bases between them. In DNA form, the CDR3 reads TGTGCCAGCAGGTTTCACGGCAAAAACATTCAGTACTTC. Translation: CASRFHGKNIQYF.

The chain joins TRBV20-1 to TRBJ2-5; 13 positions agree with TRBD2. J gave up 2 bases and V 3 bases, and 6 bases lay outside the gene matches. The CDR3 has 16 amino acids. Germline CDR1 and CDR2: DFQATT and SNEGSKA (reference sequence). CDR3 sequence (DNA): TGCAGTGCTAGGGCCGGGACTAGCGGGGCTCAAGAGACCCAGTACTTC. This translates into CSARAGTSGAQETQYF.

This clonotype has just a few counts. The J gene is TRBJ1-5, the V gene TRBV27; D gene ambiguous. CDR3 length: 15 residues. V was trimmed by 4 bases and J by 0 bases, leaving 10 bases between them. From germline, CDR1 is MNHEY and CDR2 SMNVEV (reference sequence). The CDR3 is CASSSVALSNQPQHF. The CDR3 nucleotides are TGTGCCAGCAGTTCGGTGGCCCTTAGCAATCAGCCCCAGCATTTT.

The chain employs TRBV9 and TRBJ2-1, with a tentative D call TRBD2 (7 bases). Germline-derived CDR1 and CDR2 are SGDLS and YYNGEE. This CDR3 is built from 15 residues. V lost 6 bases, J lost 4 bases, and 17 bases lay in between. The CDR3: CASTVSGEGYNEQFF. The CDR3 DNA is TGTGCCAGCACTGTGTCAGGGGAGGGGTACAATGAGCAGTTCTTC. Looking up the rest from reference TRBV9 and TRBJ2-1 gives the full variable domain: DSGVTQTPKHLITATGQRVTLRCSPRSGDLSVYWYQQSLDQGLQFLIQYYNGEERAKGNILERFSAQQFPDLHSELNLSSLELGDSALYFCASTVSGEGYNEQFFGPGTRLTVL.

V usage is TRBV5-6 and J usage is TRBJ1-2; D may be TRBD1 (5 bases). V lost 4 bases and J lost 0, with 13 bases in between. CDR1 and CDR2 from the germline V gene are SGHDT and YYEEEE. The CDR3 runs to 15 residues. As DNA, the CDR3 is TGTGCCAGCAGCCTGAGGGGAAACGCTAACTATGGCTACACCTTC. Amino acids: CASSLRGNANYGYTF.

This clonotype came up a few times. The CDR3 loop reads CASSGTGQSETQYF. CDR3 nucleotide sequence: TGTGCCAGCAGTGGGACAGGACAGTCAGAGACCCAGTACTTC. The chain joins TRBV25-1 to TRBJ2-5, with 7 bases matching TRBD1. The CDR3 loop spans 14 amino acids. Germline V gene data show CDR1 as MGHDK and CDR2 as SYGVNS. V lost 4 bases, J lost 4 bases, and 6 bases stayed unmatched.

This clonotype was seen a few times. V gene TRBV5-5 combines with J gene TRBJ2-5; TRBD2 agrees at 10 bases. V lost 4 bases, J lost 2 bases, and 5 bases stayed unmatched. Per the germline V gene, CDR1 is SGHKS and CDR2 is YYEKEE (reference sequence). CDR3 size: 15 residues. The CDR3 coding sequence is TGTGCCAGCAGCCCGCCGGGACTAGCGCAAGAGACCCAGTACTTC. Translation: CASSPPGLAQETQYF.

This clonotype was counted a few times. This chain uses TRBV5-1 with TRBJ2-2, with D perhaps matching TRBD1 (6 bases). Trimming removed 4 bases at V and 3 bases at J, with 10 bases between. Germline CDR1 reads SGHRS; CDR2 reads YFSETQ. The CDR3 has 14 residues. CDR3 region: CASSQRTDTGELFF. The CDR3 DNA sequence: TGCGCCAGCAGCCAACGGACAGACACCGGGGAGCTGTTTTTT. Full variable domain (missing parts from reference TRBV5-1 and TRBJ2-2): KAGVTQTPRYLIKTRGQQVTLSCSPISGHRSVSWYQQTPGQGLQFLFEYFSETQRNKGNFPGRFSGRQFSNSRSEMNVSTLELGDSALYLCASSQRTDTGELFFGEGSRLTVL.

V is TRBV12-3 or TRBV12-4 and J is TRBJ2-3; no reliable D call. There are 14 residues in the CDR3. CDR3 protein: CSSAAPGPTDTQYF. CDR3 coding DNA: TGTAGCTCGGCCGCCCCGGGTCCTACAGATACGCAGTATTTT.

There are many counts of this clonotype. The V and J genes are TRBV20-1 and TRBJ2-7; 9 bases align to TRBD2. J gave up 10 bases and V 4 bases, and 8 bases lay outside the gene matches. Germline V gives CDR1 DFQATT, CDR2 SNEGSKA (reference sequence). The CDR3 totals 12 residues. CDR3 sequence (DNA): TGCAGTGCTAAAGCGGGAGGATTCTTTCAGTACTTC. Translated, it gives CSAKAGGFFQYF.